Below, 14 T cell receptor beta chains from the same sample are listed, as sequenced in a study of CD8+ T cells in alopecia areata. Sequencing templates came from extracted RNA that was reverse transcribed into cDNA. The assay was immunoSEQ multiplex PCR, and TCRdb's table has in-frame clones only and misses some. Among 120,000 to 150,000 clones listed, about 90% were seen once. This specimen consisted of CD8+ T cells sorted from blood, obtained at week 0. The receptors here all came from a human donor with alopecia areata.

The rearrangement joins TRBV2 to TRBJ1-1, with 8 positions matching TRBD1. The CDR3 sequence is 15 residues long. Per the germline V gene, CDR1 is SNHLY and CDR2 is FYNNEI. V lost 6 bases and J lost 4; bases outside the gene matches: 10. CDR3 bases: TGTGCCAGCAGCGGACAGGGTGGAAGACCCACTGAAGCTTTCTTT. This encodes CASSGQGGRPTEAFF.

This chain connects TRBV11-2 to TRBJ2-7, with 11 bases fitting TRBD1. Germline V gene lookup returns CDR1 SGHAT and CDR2 FQNNGV. This CDR3 has 18 amino acids. Trimming cost V 1 base and J 2 bases; bases outside gene matches: 10. This CDR3 is CASSLVKGQGVEAYEQYF. The CDR3 DNA reads as TGTGCCAGCAGCTTAGTCAAGGGACAGGGGGTCGAGGCCTACGAGCAGTACTTC.

V usage is TRBV7-8 and J usage is TRBJ2-7, with D perhaps TRBD2 (7 bases). The germline V gene has CDR1 SGHVS and CDR2 FQNEAQ. The CDR3 runs 14 residues. V shed 0 bases and J shed 5 bases, with 11 bases lying between them. CDR3 amino acids: CASSLAGGLHEQYF. In DNA, the CDR3 is TGTGCCAGCAGCTTAGCGGGGGGGCTCCACGAGCAGTACTTC.

The V gene is TRBV7-9, the J gene TRBJ2-5, with D possibly matching TRBD2 (5 bases). The CDR3 has 15 amino acids. Trimming shortened V by 5 bases and J by 5 bases, and 18 bases separated the two germline ends. CDR1 SEHNR and CDR2 FQNEAQ come from the germline V gene (reference sequence). CDR3 bases: TGTGCCAGCAGCGAGCCACTAGAGTTGGAGGAGACCCAGTACTTC. Translation: CASSEPLELEETQYF.

The chain combines TRBV15 with TRBJ2-1, with TRBD2 matching over 14 bases. The V segment lost 3 bases and the J segment 4 bases; nucleotides outside the gene matches: 2. The germline V gene encodes CDR1 LNHNV and CDR2 YYDKDF (reference sequence). The CDR3 has 16 amino acids. In DNA, the CDR3 is TGTGCCACCAGCAGTGGACTAGCGGGGGGTTACAATGAGCAGTTCTTC. Encoded protein: CATSSGLAGGYNEQFF.

As to this clone: The limits of the CDR3 on the DNA are not certain, so only TCRdb's listed CDR3 is given. This CDR3 is also generated by other DNA sequences in the sample. The chain combines TRBV29-1 with TRBJ2-7; the table's D call TRBD1 went unverified against the DNA. The CDR3 extends over 19 residues, inclusive of both ends. Germline assignment: CDR1 SQVTM and CDR2 ANQGSEA. The CDR3 loop reads CSVGPGTGERGRSPYEQYF.

V usage is TRBV27 and J usage is TRBJ2-3, with a possible D match to TRBD2 (6 bases). V was shortened by 5 bases and J by 4 bases, with 22 bases between the two germline ends. CDR1 and CDR2 (germline): MNHEY, SMNVEV (reference sequence). The CDR3 consists of 17 residues. CDR3 protein: CASSGVLWWGEPDTQYF. CDR3 in DNA: TGTGCCAGCAGTGGGGTTCTTTGGTGGGGGGAACCAGATACGCAGTATTTT.

The chain combines TRBV5-1 with TRBJ1-2; D gene ambiguous. V gave up 3 bases and J gave up 3 bases, with 9 bases separating them. Germline V gene lookup returns CDR1 SGHRS and CDR2 YFSETQ. This CDR3 contains 13 residues. DNA for the CDR3: TGCGCCAGCAGCTCCGAGTCCTACTATGGCTACACCTTC. Translated, it gives CASSSESYYGYTF.

The CDR3 bases are TGCGCCAGCAGCTTCGGGACTAGCGGGGGGGCAGATACGCAGTATTTT. Translated: CASSFGTSGGADTQYF. The genes are TRBV5-1 and TRBJ2-3; 16 nucleotides match TRBD2. The V gene end was trimmed by 2 bases and the J gene end by 4 bases; junction bases not matched to a gene: 1. CDR1 is SGHRS, CDR2 YFSETQ, per germline. The CDR3 contains 16 residues.

The V call is TRBV5-1, the J call TRBJ1-1; tentative D call: TRBD1 (5 bases). The CDR3 length is 14 residues. The V end was cut by 4 bases, the J end by 5 bases, with 15 bases between. In germline, CDR1 is SGHRS, CDR2 YFSETQ. For the CDR3, the DNA is TGCGCCAGCAGCCCGGTCGGGGCAGGTACTGAAGCTTTCTTT. Protein sequence: CASSPVGAGTEAFF.

This clone appeared a few times. The chain couples TRBV10-3 to TRBJ2-7; D may be TRBD1 or TRBD2 (5 bases each). V was cut by 0 bases and J by 3 bases, with 6 bases left in between. The CDR3 covers 13 residues. CDR1 is ENHRY, CDR2 SYGVKD, per germline. The CDR3 protein is CAISESGDYEQYF. The CDR3 DNA reads TGTGCCATCAGTGAGTCGGGGGACTACGAGCAGTACTTC.

CDR3 nucleotide sequence: TGCGCCAGCAGCAGGACAAAGAACACTGAAGCTTTCTTT. It encodes CASSRTKNTEAFF. V and J are TRBV5-1 and TRBJ1-1, with D possibly being TRBD1 (5 bases). The germline V gene encodes CDR1 SGHRS and CDR2 YFSETQ. V lost 4 bases, J lost 1 base, and 8 bases lay in between. The CDR3 loop spans 13 amino acids.

The chain recombines TRBV5-1 with TRBJ2-3, with D hard to call. CDR1 and CDR2 (germline): SGHRS, YFSETQ. V lost 0 bases to trimming and J lost 0 bases, with 8 bases between them. This CDR3 is built from 15 residues. The CDR3 DNA is TGCGCCAGCAGCTTGGGGGATTCTAGCACAGATACGCAGTATTTT. This sequence encodes CASSLGDSSTDTQYF. The full variable domain, with the rest looked up from reference TRBV5-1 and TRBJ2-3, is KAGVTQTPRYLIKTRGQQVTLSCSPISGHRSVSWYQQTPGQGLQFLFEYFSETQRNKGNFPGRFSGRQFSNSRSEMNVSTLELGDSALYLCASSLGDSSTDTQYFGPGTRLTVL.

The chain carries TRBV29-1 and TRBJ1-1; possibly TRBD1 for D (5 bases). Trimming removed 6 bases at V and 0 bases at J, with 11 bases between. The CDR3 sequence is 13 residues long. CDR1 and CDR2 from the germline V gene are SQVTM and ANQGSEA. The chain's CDR3 is CSVDGTLNTEAFF. The DNA of the CDR3 is TGCAGCGTCGACGGGACCTTGAACACTGAAGCTTTCTTT.